This T cell receptor beta chain stems from a study of naive and memory T cell subsets. From the second PCR step, alpha and beta chains were amplified apart. CD8 T cells were positively selected from what remained after CD4 positive selection. Trimming pared 0 bases from V and 3 bases from J, leaving 9 bases between. The CDR3 runs 13 residues. CDR1 SQVTM and CDR2 ANQGSEA come from the germline V gene. Findings and limits, study-wide: In naive cells, over 85% of TCR sequences were seen only once. Naive repertoires, especially CD8, held a few larger clonotypes, possibly memory cells re-expressing CD45RA.

This clonotype was found a few times. The antigen remains undetermined. Two oligonucleotides, mixed equimolar, formed the beta constant-region primer covering TRBC1 and TRBC2. The ligated cDNA underwent four PCR rounds using SP2 and nested alpha and beta constant-region primers. An oligonucleotide with the SP2 primer and a 12-nucleotide UMI was ligated to the cDNA 3' end. One entry per CDR3 protein results from TCRdb running MiXCR on the UMI-ligation and nested PCR reads. The data contain 85,000 to 130,000 distinct CDR3 sequences, approximately 14% of them seen just once; the ten biggest clones take up 2.5% to 3%.

What was sequenced was naive CD8+ T cells from blood. The receptor was derived from a human donor in good health. This chain joins TRBV29-1 and TRBJ2-7; D is ambiguous. The CDR3 DNA is TGCAGCGTTGAAGAAGGTTTCCGCTACGAGCAGTACTTC. Protein: CSVEEGFRYEQYF.